Listed below are T cell receptor beta chains from one sample, sequenced in a study of cytomegalovirus exposure and HLA in healthy donors. Using immunoSEQ multiplex PCR, the repertoire was profiled, and TCRdb retains in-frame clones only, with some absent. Among some 210,000 clones, around 86% were seen once, and the ten largest hold roughly 2%. The source material was PBMCs. These receptors all stem from a woman under 30 in good health and CMV-seropositive. The CDR3 runs from the conserved cysteine through the conserved F or W. The order of the fields is V gene, J gene, D gene, clone size, CDR3 length, CDR3 DNA, CDR3 protein. A D gene is named only where the DNA matches it firmly. Clone size is not always given. Where it is, it says once, few, many or a class for expanded clones.

V gene: TRBV5-6
J gene: TRBJ1-2
D gene: -
clone size: -
CDR3 length: 13
CDR3 DNA: TGTGCCAGCAGCTTGGCCAGATTGAATGGCTACACCTTC
CDR3 protein: CASSLARLNGYTF

V gene: TRBV5-1
J gene: TRBJ2-7
D gene: -
clone size: -
CDR3 length: 14
CDR3 DNA: TGCGCCAGCAGCTTGGACGTAGACTCCTACGAGCAGTACTTC
CDR3 protein: CASSLDVDSYEQYF

V gene: TRBV5-1
J gene: TRBJ1-1
D gene: -
clone size: -
CDR3 length: 15
CDR3 DNA: TGCGCCAGCAGCTTGGGGCAGGGGATGGACACTGAAGCTTTCTTT
CDR3 protein: CASSLGQGMDTEAFF

V gene: TRBV19
J gene: TRBJ2-7
D gene: -
clone size: -
CDR3 length: 14
CDR3 DNA: TGTGCCAGTAGCCCTTCCGGGGTCTCCTACGAGCAGTACTTC
CDR3 protein: CASSPSGVSYEQYF

V gene: TRBV27
J gene: TRBJ2-7
D gene: TRBD1
clone size: -
CDR3 length: 17
CDR3 DNA: TGTGCCAGCAGTCTCTCGTGGGGACAGGGAGTGACCTACGAGCAGTACTTC
CDR3 protein: CASSLSWGQGVTYEQYF

V gene: TRBV6-6
J gene: TRBJ2-1
D gene: -
clone size: -
CDR3 length: 15
CDR3 DNA: TGTGCCAGCAGCTCTGGAGTAAATTCCCACAATGAGCAGTTCTTC
CDR3 protein: CASSSGVNSHNEQFF

V gene: TRBV28
J gene: TRBJ1-5
D gene: TRBD1
clone size: -
CDR3 length: 15
CDR3 DNA: TGTGCCAGCAGTTCACAGGGGAATTTCGATCAGCCCCAGCATTTT
CDR3 protein: CASSSQGNFDQPQHF

V gene: TRBV6-6
J gene: TRBJ1-1
D gene: -
clone size: -
CDR3 length: 14
CDR3 DNA: TGTGCCAGCAGTCGGGAGGAAGTGAACACTGAAGCTTTCTTT
CDR3 protein: CASSREEVNTEAFF

V gene: TRBV30
J gene: TRBJ2-1
D gene: -
clone size: -
CDR3 length: 14
CDR3 DNA: TGTGCCGGTTACGGTACGAAAAACCACAATGAGCAGTTCTTC
CDR3 protein: CAGYGTKNHNEQFF

V gene: TRBV9
J gene: TRBJ2-1
D gene: TRBD2
clone size: -
CDR3 length: 15
CDR3 DNA: TGTGCCAGCTCGATAGCGGGAGGGCCGTACAATGAGCAGTTCTTC
CDR3 protein: CASSIAGGPYNEQFF

V gene: TRBV19
J gene: TRBJ2-2
D gene: -
clone size: -
CDR3 length: 14
CDR3 DNA: TGTGCCAGTAGTATACAGGCGAACACCGGGGAGCTGTTTTTT
CDR3 protein: CASSIQANTGELFF

V gene: TRBV28
J gene: TRBJ2-7
D gene: TRBD1
clone size: -
CDR3 length: 14
CDR3 DNA: TGTGCCAGCAGGCCGGGACAGGACACCTACGAGCAGTACTTC
CDR3 protein: CASRPGQDTYEQYF

V gene: TRBV27
J gene: TRBJ2-7
D gene: TRBD2
clone size: -
CDR3 length: 15
CDR3 DNA: TGTGCCAGCTCCCTTGAGCGGGAGACATTTAACGAGCAGTACTTC
CDR3 protein: CASSLERETFNEQYF

V gene: TRBV28
J gene: TRBJ2-7
D gene: TRBD1
clone size: few
CDR3 length: 14
CDR3 DNA: TGTGCCAGCAGTTTGACAGGGCAGGGCTACGAGCAGTACTTC
CDR3 protein: CASSLTGQGYEQYF

V gene: TRBV11-2
J gene: TRBJ2-7
D gene: -
clone size: few
CDR3 length: 13
CDR3 DNA: TGTGCCAGCAGCCTCGGAGTCTCCTACGAGCAGTACTTC
CDR3 protein: CASSLGVSYEQYF

V gene: TRBV28
J gene: TRBJ1-2
D gene: -
clone size: -
CDR3 length: 13
CDR3 DNA: TGTGCCAGCAGTTTTAGGACATTTTCCGCGGCCGGCTTC
CDR3 protein: CASSFRTFSAAGF

V gene: TRBV6-1
J gene: TRBJ2-1
D gene: TRBD1
clone size: once
CDR3 length: 16
CDR3 DNA: TGTGCCAGCAGTGGGGCCCGGACAGGCCTGACGGGTGAGCAGTTCTTC
CDR3 protein: CASSGARTGLTGEQFF

V gene: TRBV5-5
J gene: TRBJ2-1
D gene: -
clone size: -
CDR3 length: 12
CDR3 DNA: TGTGCCAGCAGCTTGGGAGGATGGGAGCAGTTCTTC
CDR3 protein: CASSLGGWEQFF

V gene: TRBV5-4
J gene: TRBJ2-7
D gene: -
clone size: -
CDR3 length: 14
CDR3 DNA: TGTGCCAGCAGAAGTCTTGGGAGTCTATACGAGCAGTACTTC
CDR3 protein: CASRSLGSLYEQYF

V gene: TRBV13
J gene: TRBJ2-3
D gene: -
clone size: -
CDR3 length: 15
CDR3 DNA: TGTGCCAGCAGCTTTAAAACGGGAGCCTGGGATACGCAGTATTTT
CDR3 protein: CASSFKTGAWDTQYF

V gene: TRBV27
J gene: TRBJ2-1
D gene: -
clone size: -
CDR3 length: 13
CDR3 DNA: TGTGCCAGCAGTCCCCCCCTCTACAATGAGCAGTTCTTC
CDR3 protein: CASSPPLYNEQFF

V gene: TRBV7-9
J gene: TRBJ2-7
D gene: -
clone size: -
CDR3 length: 13
CDR3 DNA: TGTGCCAGCAGCCCTCGACAAGACTACGAGCAGTACTTC
CDR3 protein: CASSPRQDYEQYF

V gene: TRBV4-1
J gene: TRBJ2-3
D gene: -
clone size: -
CDR3 length: 15
CDR3 DNA: TGCGCCAGCAGCCAAGACTTAGGGGGTACAGATACGCAGTATTTT
CDR3 protein: CASSQDLGGTDTQYF

V gene: TRBV29-1
J gene: TRBJ1-1
D gene: -
clone size: -
CDR3 length: 13
CDR3 DNA: TGCAGCGTTGAACGGGGGGGAAGGACTGAAGCTTTCTTT
CDR3 protein: CSVERGGRTEAFF

V gene: TRBV29-1
J gene: TRBJ2-1
D gene: TRBD2
clone size: -
CDR3 length: 14
CDR3 DNA: TGCAGCGCGAGGAGCGGGAGAAATTACAATGAGCAGTTCTTC
CDR3 protein: CSARSGRNYNEQFF

V gene: TRBV18
J gene: TRBJ1-5
D gene: -
clone size: -
CDR3 length: 15
CDR3 DNA: TGTGCCAGCTCAGACAGAGTTTATAGCAATCAGCCCCAGCATTTT
CDR3 protein: CASSDRVYSNQPQHF

V gene: TRBV2
J gene: TRBJ2-6
D gene: -
clone size: once
CDR3 length: 15
CDR3 DNA: TGTGCCAGCAGTGAAACGAGAACTGGGGCCAACGTCCTGACTTTC
CDR3 protein: CASSETRTGANVLTF

V gene: TRBV27
J gene: TRBJ1-1
D gene: -
clone size: -
CDR3 length: 15
CDR3 DNA: TGTGCCAGCAGTTTATCAGCGAATACGAACACTGAAGCTTTCTTT
CDR3 protein: CASSLSANTNTEAFF

V gene: TRBV28
J gene: TRBJ2-1
D gene: -
clone size: -
CDR3 length: 13
CDR3 DNA: TGTGCCAGCAAAGACAGTAAGAACAATGAGCAGTTCTTC
CDR3 protein: CASKDSKNNEQFF

V gene: TRBV30
J gene: TRBJ2-7
D gene: TRBD1
clone size: -
CDR3 length: 14
CDR3 DNA: TGTGCCTGGAGCGGGACAGGGTTCTCCTACGAGCAGTACTTC
CDR3 protein: CAWSGTGFSYEQYF

V gene: TRBV7-9
J gene: TRBJ2-7
D gene: -
clone size: -
CDR3 length: 14
CDR3 DNA: TGTGCCAGCAGCCCGCGACTGGGCTCCTACGAGCAGTACTTC
CDR3 protein: CASSPRLGSYEQYF

V gene: TRBV5-1
J gene: TRBJ2-7
D gene: TRBD2
clone size: -
CDR3 length: 14
CDR3 DNA: TGCGCCAGCAGCTTTAGCGGGAGCTCCTACGAGCAGTACTTC
CDR3 protein: CASSFSGSSYEQYF

V gene: TRBV27
J gene: TRBJ2-1
D gene: -
clone size: -
CDR3 length: 12
CDR3 DNA: TGTGCCAGCAGACTAGAGTACAATGAGCAGTTCTTC
CDR3 protein: CASRLEYNEQFF

V gene: TRBV28
J gene: TRBJ2-2
D gene: TRBD2
clone size: -
CDR3 length: 17
CDR3 DNA: TGTGCCAGCAGTTCGAAGCGGGGCCCACCCTACACCGGGGAGCTGTTTTTT
CDR3 protein: CASSSKRGPPYTGELFF

V gene: TRBV7-9
J gene: TRBJ1-2
D gene: TRBD1
clone size: -
CDR3 length: 14
CDR3 DNA: TGTGCCAGCAGCGCGGGACAGGGTCTCAATGGCTACACCTTC
CDR3 protein: CASSAGQGLNGYTF

V gene: TRBV27
J gene: TRBJ2-1
D gene: TRBD2
clone size: once
CDR3 length: 15
CDR3 DNA: TGTGCCAGCAGTTTAGCTAGCGGCCCATACAATGAGCAGTTCTTC
CDR3 protein: CASSLASGPYNEQFF

V gene: TRBV19
J gene: TRBJ1-2
D gene: -
clone size: few
CDR3 length: 14
CDR3 DNA: TGTGCCAGTAGTATAATGGGCAGCAACTATGGCTACACCTTC
CDR3 protein: CASSIMGSNYGYTF

V gene: TRBV2
J gene: TRBJ2-3
D gene: TRBD2
clone size: -
CDR3 length: 12
CDR3 DNA: TGTGCCAGCAGCCGGGAGGAAGATACGCAGTATTTT
CDR3 protein: CASSREEDTQYF

V gene: TRBV6-5
J gene: TRBJ2-7
D gene: TRBD1
clone size: -
CDR3 length: 15
CDR3 DNA: TGTGCCAGCAGTTCCTCCGGGACAGGGGGCTACGAGCAGTACTTC
CDR3 protein: CASSSSGTGGYEQYF

V gene: TRBV28
J gene: TRBJ1-2
D gene: -
clone size: once
CDR3 length: 15
CDR3 DNA: TGTGCCAGCAGCGCCCGGACAGCCTTAACGGGAGGCTACACCTTC
CDR3 protein: CASSARTALTGGYTF

V gene: TRBV30
J gene: TRBJ1-5
D gene: TRBD1
clone size: -
CDR3 length: 14
CDR3 DNA: TGTGCCTGCTCCGGGACAGGGCTTTATCAGCCCCAGCATTTT
CDR3 protein: CACSGTGLYQPQHF

V gene: TRBV6-1
J gene: TRBJ1-3
D gene: -
clone size: once
CDR3 length: 15
CDR3 DNA: TGTGCCAGCATCCCTCAACAGGGTTTAGGAAACACCATATATTTT
CDR3 protein: CASIPQQGLGNTIYF

V gene: TRBV5-1
J gene: TRBJ1-1
D gene: -
clone size: -
CDR3 length: 14
CDR3 DNA: TGCGCCAGCAGCTTGGGGGCAGGGAACACTGAAGCTTTCTTT
CDR3 protein: CASSLGAGNTEAFF

V gene: TRBV9
J gene: TRBJ2-2
D gene: TRBD2
clone size: -
CDR3 length: 17
CDR3 DNA: TGTGCCAGCAGCCCTGAGACGGGACTAGTCGGCACCGGGGAGCTGTTTTTT
CDR3 protein: CASSPETGLVGTGELFF

V gene: TRBV29-1
J gene: TRBJ1-2
D gene: -
clone size: many
CDR3 length: 13
CDR3 DNA: TGCAGCGCCGGAGGGTCGTTAACGGCTGGCTACACCTTC
CDR3 protein: CSAGGSLTAGYTF

V gene: TRBV15
J gene: TRBJ2-5
D gene: -
clone size: -
CDR3 length: 12
CDR3 DNA: TGTGCCACCAGCAGGGACAGAGAGACCCAGTACTTC
CDR3 protein: CATSRDRETQYF

V gene: TRBV4-1
J gene: TRBJ1-2
D gene: -
clone size: -
CDR3 length: 15
CDR3 DNA: TGCGCCAGCAGCCAAGATTCGCGGCAGGGCGAGGGCTACACCTTC
CDR3 protein: CASSQDSRQGEGYTF

V gene: TRBV30
J gene: TRBJ2-7
D gene: -
clone size: -
CDR3 length: 12
CDR3 DNA: TGTGCCTGGCGTAGCGGCGCCTACGAGCAGTACTTC
CDR3 protein: CAWRSGAYEQYF

V gene: TRBV2
J gene: TRBJ2-4
D gene: -
clone size: -
CDR3 length: 12
CDR3 DNA: TGTGCCAGCAGTGACAGTCTTGACATTCAGTACTTC
CDR3 protein: CASSDSLDIQYF

V gene: TRBV12-5
J gene: TRBJ1-1
D gene: -
clone size: once
CDR3 length: 15
CDR3 DNA: TGTGCTAGTGGTTTCAAGGTGGGGACGGAGGGTATTGCTTTCTTT
CDR3 protein: CASGFKVGTEGIAFF

V gene: TRBV29-1
J gene: TRBJ2-3
D gene: TRBD2
clone size: -
CDR3 length: 13
CDR3 DNA: TGCAGCGCCTCTAGCGGGACGGTAGATACGCAGTATTTT
CDR3 protein: CSASSGTVDTQYF

V gene: TRBV2
J gene: TRBJ2-6
D gene: -
clone size: -
CDR3 length: 15
CDR3 DNA: TGTGCCAGCAGCTCAACTAGCTCCGGGGCCAACGTCCTGACTTTC
CDR3 protein: CASSSTSSGANVLTF

V gene: TRBV11-2
J gene: TRBJ1-5
D gene: -
clone size: -
CDR3 length: 13
CDR3 DNA: TGTGCCAGCAGCACTACTAGCAATCAGCCCCAGCATTTT
CDR3 protein: CASSTTSNQPQHF

V gene: TRBV5-1
J gene: TRBJ2-7
D gene: TRBD2
clone size: -
CDR3 length: 15
CDR3 DNA: TGCGCCAGCAGCCCGGACCCGGGGGAGGGCTACGAGCAGTACTTC
CDR3 protein: CASSPDPGEGYEQYF